Presented here are 27 T cell receptor beta chains from one specimen sequenced in a study of T and B cells in COVID-19 patients. TRB rearrangements were amplified by multiplex PCR with BIOMED2 TRB-A/B primers. TCRdb itself ran the multiplex PCR reads through MiXCR, one entry per CDR3 protein. Of 6,500 to 10,000 distinct CDR3 sequences in the sample, about 30% are singletons; the top ten hold roughly a sixth. Blood genomic DNA input for TRB amplification was roughly 220-500 ng. The sample comprised blood. The receptors come from a human donor with active COVID-19.

By sample fraction, this clonotype is medium-sized. The gene calls are TRBV19 and TRBJ2-3, with 8 bases fitting TRBD2. The germline CDR1 and CDR2 sequences are LNHDA and SQIVND (reference sequence). The CDR3 has 14 residues. The junction had 11 bases not matched to a gene; V was cut back by 5 bases and J by 10 bases. The CDR3 sequence is CASSATGERGPQYF. CDR3 nucleotides: TGTGCCAGTAGTGCAACAGGAGAGCGGGGGCCGCAGTATTTT.

This clonotype was observed a handful of times. This chain uses TRBV6-5 with TRBJ1-2, with 10 bases that match TRBD1. Trimming cost V 0 bases and J 5 bases; bases outside gene matches: 0. The CDR3 runs to 14 residues. The germline CDR1 and CDR2 sequences are MNHEY and SVGAGI. Here the CDR3 reads CASSYSGQGYGYTF. CDR3 sequence (DNA): TGTGCCAGCAGTTACTCGGGACAGGGGTATGGCTACACCTTC.

This CDR3 is CASSSGEFGNTIYF. CDR3 sequence (DNA): TGCGCCAGCAGCTCCGGGGAGTTTGGAAACACCATATATTTT. V and J are TRBV5-1 and TRBJ1-3; D is unclear. V lost 3 bases to trimming and J lost 3 bases, with 10 bases between them. Germline CDR1 and CDR2: SGHRS and YFSETQ. The CDR3 has 14 residues.

The chain has TRBV7-4 and TRBJ2-7; TRBD1 or TRBD2 may be the D gene (5 bases each). Germline V gene sequence: CDR1 SGHVT, CDR2 SQSDAQ. V lost 5 bases and J lost 5, with 19 bases in between. CDR3 length: 15 amino acids. CDR3 loop: CASSAFRGLGNEQYF. CDR3 DNA sequence: TGTGCCAGCAGCGCCTTCCGGGGCCTAGGTAACGAGCAGTACTTC.

This clonotype is classed as medium-sized. The chain uses TRBV6-5 and TRBJ2-1; D is uncertain. The V gene lost 0 bases and the J gene lost 7 bases, with 7 bases spanning the gap. Germline assignment: CDR1 MNHEY and CDR2 SVGAGI. The CDR3 is 13 amino acids. CDR3 sequence (DNA): TGTGCCAGCAGTTACTCAGAACAAAATGAGCAGTTCTTC. It specifies CASSYSEQNEQFF.

The gene calls are TRBV28 and TRBJ2-5, with TRBD1 matching 7 bases. The CDR3 has 14 residues. J gave up 0 bases and V 7 bases, and 5 bases lay outside the gene matches. Germline values: CDR1 MDHEN, CDR2 SYDVKM. CDR3 sequence: CASNEDRNQETQYF. The CDR3 nucleotides read TGTGCCAGCAACGAGGACAGGAACCAAGAGACCCAGTACTTC. Together with reference TRBV28 and TRBJ2-5, the CDR3 gives the full variable domain: DVKVTQSSRYLVKRTGEKVFLECVQDMDHENMFWYRQDPGLGLRLIYFSYDVKMKEKGDIPEGYSVSREKKERFSLILESASTNQTSMYLCASNEDRNQETQYFGPGTRLLVL.

This clonotype appeared a few times. This chain links TRBV5-5 with TRBJ1-6; D gene uncertain. Germline lookup yields CDR1 SGHKS and CDR2 YYEKEE (reference sequence). V gave up 1 base and J gave up 0 bases, with 8 bases separating them. The CDR3 is 16 residues long. Here the CDR3 reads CASSLFRSSYNSPLHF. Here the CDR3 DNA reads TGTGCCAGCAGCTTGTTTCGGAGCTCCTATAATTCACCCCTCCACTTT.

This clonotype is classed as medium-sized. The rearrangement links TRBV29-1 to TRBJ2-2; 8 bases fit TRBD2. The length of the CDR3 is 14 residues. The ends lost 6 bases at V and 6 bases at J; junction bases unmatched: 9. Germline V CDR1 and CDR2: SQVTM, ANQGSEA. CDR3 region: CSVRGGAMAGELFF. Written as DNA, the CDR3 is TGCAGCGTCCGGGGGGGGGCTATGGCCGGGGAGCTGTTTTTT.

Only one count was recorded for this clonotype. V usage is TRBV19 and J usage is TRBJ2-3; a weak D match, TRBD1 (7 bases). The ends were cut back, 6 bases at V and 2 bases at J, with 18 bases in the middle. The CDR3 has 16 residues. Looked up from germline, CDR1 is LNHDA and CDR2 is SQIVND (reference sequence). CDR3 in amino acids: CASRPGGTASTDTQYF. In nucleotides, the CDR3 is TGTGCCAGTAGGCCGGGCGGGACAGCCTCCACAGATACGCAGTATTTT.

The chain uses TRBV12-3 or TRBV12-4 and TRBJ1-6; D is undetermined. V lost 3 bases, J lost 10 bases, and 16 bases lay in between. The CDR3 has 15 residues. The CDR3 here is CASSFPQNPRSPLHF. CDR3 DNA: TGTGCCAGCAGTTTTCCCCAGAACCCACGGTCACCCCTCCACTTT.

This clonotype qualifies as medium-sized. The V call is TRBV19, the J call TRBJ2-5; no clear D. The germline gives CDR1 LNHDA, CDR2 SQIVND (reference sequence). V lost 4 bases to trimming and J lost 5 bases, with 11 bases between them. The CDR3 covers 13 residues. The CDR3 nucleotides are TGTGCCAGTAGTAATGGAGCTGTGGAGACCCAGTACTTC. Its translation: CASSNGAVETQYF.

The chain links TRBV7-9 to TRBJ2-1, with 9 bases aligning to TRBD2. The CDR3 contains 15 residues. Per germline, CDR1 SEHNR and CDR2 FQNEAQ (reference sequence). The junction had 7 bases not matched to a gene; V was cut back by 5 bases and J by 5 bases. CDR3 region: CASSSGTSSHNEQFF. CDR3 bases: TGTGCCAGCAGCAGCGGGACTAGCAGCCACAATGAGCAGTTCTTC.

This clonotype is classed as medium-sized. This chain joins TRBV19 and TRBJ2-3; 8 positions match TRBD1. With 5 bases clipped from V and 1 base from J, the junction kept 8 bases outside the gene matches. The germline gives CDR1 LNHDA, CDR2 SQIVND (reference sequence). This CDR3 is 16 amino acids long. The CDR3 DNA follows: TGTGCCAGTAGTTTGCCTGGACAGGGACGCACAGATACGCAGTATTTT. Its translation is CASSLPGQGRTDTQYF.

By frequency in the sample, this clonotype is medium-sized. This chain uses TRBV19 with TRBJ2-3; unclear D gene. Per the germline V gene, CDR1 is LNHDA and CDR2 is SQIVND (reference sequence). CDR3 length: 15 residues. Trimming removed 3 bases from V and 2 bases from J, with 12 bases in between. CDR3 protein: CASSIGNRITDTQYF. CDR3 DNA: TGTGCCAGTAGTATTGGGAACAGAATCACAGATACGCAGTATTTT.

The chain is built from TRBV7-3 and TRBJ2-1; TRBD1 matches 9 bases. This CDR3 has 15 amino acids. The V and J ends lost 1 base and 5 bases, in that order; junction bases with no gene match: 3. CDR1 is SGHTA and CDR2 is FQGTGA in the germline V gene. The CDR3 sequence: CASSLSGTGHNEQFF. The CDR3 DNA reads as TGTGCCAGCAGCTTAAGTGGGACAGGGCACAATGAGCAGTTCTTC. Full variable domain (rest looked up from reference TRBV7-3 and TRBJ2-1): GAGVSQTPSNKVTEKGKYVELRCDPISGHTALYWYRQSLGQGPEFLIYFQGTGAADDSGLPNDRFFAVRPEGSVSTLKIQRTERGDSAVYLCASSLSGTGHNEQFFGPGTRLTVL.

This clonotype was seen a single time. The chain recombines TRBV14 with TRBJ1-1; D may be TRBD1 (5 bases). The V gene lost 3 bases and the J gene lost 7 bases, with 18 bases spanning the gap. CDR1 SGHDN and CDR2 FVKESK come from the germline V gene. The CDR3 runs 15 residues. This CDR3 is CASSHSEAGEGEAFF. The CDR3 coding sequence is TGTGCCAGCAGCCACTCCGAGGCGGGGGAAGGTGAAGCTTTCTTT.

V gene TRBV18 combines with J gene TRBJ1-5; D may be TRBD1 (5 bases). The CDR3 runs to 16 residues. Germline V gene data show CDR1 as KGHSH and CDR2 as LQKENI. V shed 3 bases and J shed 2 bases, with 14 bases lying between them. The CDR3 DNA sequence: TGTGCCAGCTCACCCACGAGGGGTTCGGGCAATCAGCCCCAGCATTTT. Protein: CASSPTRGSGNQPQHF.

This chain links TRBV27 with TRBJ2-7, with D perhaps TRBD2 (5 bases). Germline V CDR1 and CDR2: MNHEY, SMNVEV (reference sequence). V lost 5 bases and J lost 7, with 9 bases in between. This CDR3 contains 11 residues. Written as DNA, the CDR3 is TGTGCCAGCAGTCCCGGGATGGAGCAGTACTTC. It specifies CASSPGMEQYF.

By frequency in the sample, this clonotype is medium-sized. V usage is TRBV11-1 and J usage is TRBJ2-1; 9 nucleotides line up with TRBD2. Germline V gene data show CDR1 as SGHAT and CDR2 as FQDESV (reference sequence). After removal of 1 base from V and 4 bases from J, the junction contained 5 bases not matched to a gene. This CDR3 contains 16 residues. The CDR3 DNA is TGTGCCAGCAGCTTAGATCTTAGCGGGGGTTACAATGAGCAGTTCTTC. It is translated as CASSLDLSGGYNEQFF.

The V and J genes are TRBV7-2 and TRBJ2-2, with D tentatively TRBD2 (7 bases). This CDR3 has 16 amino acids. With 2 bases removed from V and 1 base from J, the gap between germline ends came to 11 bases. The germline CDR1 and CDR2 sequences are SGHTA and FQGNSA. In DNA form, the CDR3 reads TGTGCCAGCAGCTTATACGGGGGGCGGAACACCGGGGAGCTGTTTTTT. It specifies CASSLYGGRNTGELFF.

This chain connects TRBV27 to TRBJ2-1, with 12 bases matching TRBD2. The trim removed 5 bases at V and 6 bases at J, leaving 14 bases unmatched. The V gene's germline CDR1 is MNHEY and CDR2 SMNVEV (reference sequence). This CDR3 is built from 18 residues. CDR3 in amino acids: CASSPSFLAGGGVNEQFF. The CDR3 DNA reads TGTGCCAGCAGTCCGTCCTTTCTAGCGGGGGGGGGGGTCAATGAGCAGTTCTTC.

This clonotype is judged medium-sized. The chain carries TRBV5-4 and TRBJ2-3; 7 bases map to TRBD1. V trimming: 1 base; J trimming: 4 bases; junction bases outside the gene matches: 6. The germline V gene has CDR1 SGHNT and CDR2 YYREEE (reference sequence). This CDR3 has 15 residues. CDR3 bases: TGTGCCAGCAGCTTGAACAGGGGCCAGGCAGATACGCAGTATTTT. The encoded protein is CASSLNRGQADTQYF.

Remarks on this clonotype: Possible read error: a much larger clone is one base away. The rearrangement joins TRBV27 to TRBJ2-7, with D possibly matching TRBD2 (6 bases). Trimming cost V 2 bases and J 3 bases, with 11 bases left between them. CDR3 length: 14 amino acids. CDR1 and CDR2 from the germline V gene are MNHEY and SMNVEV (reference sequence). The CDR3 DNA is TGTGCCAGCAGTTTAAGGCGGGAATACTACGAGCAGTACGTC. Its translation: CASSLRREYYEQYV.

V gene TRBV11-2 combines with J gene TRBJ2-3; maybe TRBD1 (6 bases). Trimming took off 6 bases at V and 3 bases at J, with 13 bases between the two ends. There are 14 residues in the CDR3. Germline V gene lookup returns CDR1 SGHAT and CDR2 FQNNGV. CDR3 in DNA: TGTGCCAGCAGTTCTCGGACAGCTACAGATACGCAGTATTTT. This encodes CASSSRTATDTQYF.

This chain uses TRBV18 with TRBJ1-3; D is uncertain. V was clipped by 1 base and J by 4 bases, with 2 bases between them. CDR3 length: 12 residues. Looked up from germline, CDR1 is KGHSH and CDR2 is LQKENI. CDR3: CASSPRGNTIYF. The CDR3, as DNA: TGTGCCAGCTCACCACGAGGAAACACCATATATTTT.

This chain connects TRBV6-6 to TRBJ2-7; possibly TRBD1 for D (5 bases). V lost 3 bases and J 3 bases, leaving 15 bases between the germline ends. The CDR3 sequence is 15 residues long. The germline CDR1 and CDR2 sequences are MNHNY and SVGAGI (reference sequence). CDR3 amino acids: CASSYGAAPFYEQYV. In DNA form, the CDR3 reads TGTGCCAGCAGTTATGGGGCAGCTCCCTTCTACGAGCAGTACGTC.

The rearrangement joins TRBV24-1 to TRBJ2-2; 10 nucleotides align to TRBD1. CDR3 length equals 16 residues. J lost 3 bases, V lost 3 bases, and 3 bases had no gene match. Germline values: CDR1 KGHDR, CDR2 SFDVKD. The CDR3 DNA sequence: TGTGCCACCAGTGATCAGGACAGGGGGGACACCGGGGAGCTGTTTTTT. It codes for CATSDQDRGDTGELFF.